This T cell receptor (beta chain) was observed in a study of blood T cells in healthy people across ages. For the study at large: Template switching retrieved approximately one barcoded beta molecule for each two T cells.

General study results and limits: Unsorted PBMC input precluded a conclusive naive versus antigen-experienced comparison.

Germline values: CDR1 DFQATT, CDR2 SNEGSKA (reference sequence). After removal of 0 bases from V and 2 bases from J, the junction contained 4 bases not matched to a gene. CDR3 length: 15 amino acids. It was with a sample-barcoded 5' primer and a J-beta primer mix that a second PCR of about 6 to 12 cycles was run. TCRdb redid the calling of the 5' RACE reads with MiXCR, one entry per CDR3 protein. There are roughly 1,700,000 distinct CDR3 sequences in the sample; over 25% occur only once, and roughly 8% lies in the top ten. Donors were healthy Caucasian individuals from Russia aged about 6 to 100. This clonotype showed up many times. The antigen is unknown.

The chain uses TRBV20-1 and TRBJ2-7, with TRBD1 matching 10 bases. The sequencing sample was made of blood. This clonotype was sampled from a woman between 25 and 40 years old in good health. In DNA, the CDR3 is TGCAGTGCTAGAGATCTGGGGACAGGGGCCTACGAGCAGTACTTC. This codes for CSARDLGTGAYEQYF.